A single sample is the source of the 5 T cell receptor beta chains below, sequenced in a study of OX40 agonist ivuxolimab in advanced cancers. Library preparation was by the immunoSEQ multiplex PCR assay. Sourced from immuneACCESS, this table was stored by TCRdb with only in-frame sequences that have V and J called. A share of the clones is absent; for the studies checked, an unresolved V gene accounts for under half, and the remainder has no known explanation. This sample lists fewer than 85,000 clones; 90% were detected once. The ten most abundant clones make up roughly 0.37% of the sample. This material consisted of CD4+ or CD8+ T cells sorted from blood, taken in a trial of the OX40 agonist ivuxolimab. Every receptor here comes from an adult with an advanced solid tumor such as melanoma, head and neck, liver or kidney cancer.

This sequence joins TRBV19 and TRBJ2-2; D is perhaps TRBD1 (6 bases). This CDR3 is built from 15 residues. Germline-derived CDR1 and CDR2 are LNHDA and SQIVND (reference sequence). Trimming took off 8 bases at V and 1 base at J, with 14 bases between the two ends. CDR3 sequence: CASVRTRGNTGELFF. CDR3 DNA: TGTGCCAGTGTTAGGACCAGGGGGAACACCGGGGAGCTGTTTTTT.

DNA for the CDR3: TGTGCCAGCAGCGGACACTATAGCAATCAGCCCCAGCATTTT. As protein: CASSGHYSNQPQHF. V is TRBV5-5 and J is TRBJ1-5, with D possibly TRBD1 on 5 matching bases. Between the trimmed V and J ends, which lost 4 bases and 0 bases, there was a span of 8 bases. This CDR3 has 14 amino acids. CDR1 SGHKS and CDR2 YYEKEE come from the germline V gene (reference sequence).

This clone was observed once. CDR3 nucleotide sequence: TGTGCCAGCACGCCTGCGGGAGGACTAAACATTCAGTACTTC. This gives the protein CASTPAGGLNIQYF. This chain connects TRBV2 to TRBJ2-4, with TRBD2 matching 8 bases. The germline gives CDR1 SNHLY, CDR2 FYNNEI. CDR3 length equals 14 residues. Trimming at V came to 7 bases and at J to 6 bases, leaving 8 bases not matched to a gene. The variable domain in full, completed from reference TRBV2 and TRBJ2-4, reads EPEVTQTPSHQVTQMGQEVILRCVPISNHLYFYWYRQILGQKVEFLVSFYNNEISEKSEIFDDQFSVERPDGSNFTLKIRSTKLEDSAMYFCASTPAGGLNIQYFGAGTRLSVL.

The CDR3 here is CASSVGSTSTDTQYF. The CDR3 DNA sequence: TGTGCCAGTAGTGTCGGCAGCACCAGCACAGATACGCAGTATTTT. This chain uses TRBV19 with TRBJ2-3; no definite D call. Germline V lookup: CDR1 LNHDA, CDR2 SQIVND (reference sequence). V gave up 5 bases and J gave up 0 bases, with 12 bases separating them. The CDR3 loop spans 15 amino acids.

The V call is TRBV20-1, the J call TRBJ1-1; possible D gene TRBD1, 5 bases. The CDR3 is 11 residues long. CDR1 DFQATT and CDR2 SNEGSKA come from the germline V gene (reference sequence). Deletions cut 7 bases from V and 1 base from J, with 7 bases between. The CDR3 protein is CSGDGNTEAFF. CDR3 bases: TGCAGTGGGGACGGGAACACTGAAGCTTTCTTT.